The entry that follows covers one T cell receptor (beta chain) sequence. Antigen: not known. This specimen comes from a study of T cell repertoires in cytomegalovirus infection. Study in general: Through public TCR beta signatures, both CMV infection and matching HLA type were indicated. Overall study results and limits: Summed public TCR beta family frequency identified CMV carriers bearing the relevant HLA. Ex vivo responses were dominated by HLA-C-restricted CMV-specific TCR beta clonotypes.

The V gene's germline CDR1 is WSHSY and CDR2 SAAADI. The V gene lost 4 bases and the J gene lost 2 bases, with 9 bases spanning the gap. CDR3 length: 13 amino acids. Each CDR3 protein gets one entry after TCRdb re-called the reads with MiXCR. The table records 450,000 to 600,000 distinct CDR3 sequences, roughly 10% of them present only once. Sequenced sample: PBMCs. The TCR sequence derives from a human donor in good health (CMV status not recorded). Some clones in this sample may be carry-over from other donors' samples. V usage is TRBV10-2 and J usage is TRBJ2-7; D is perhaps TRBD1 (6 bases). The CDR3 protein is CASSGKGAYEQYF. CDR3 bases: TGCGCCAGCAGTGGAAAGGGGGCCTACGAGCAGTACTTC.